This T cell receptor (beta chain) was retrieved from a study of blood T cell repertoires in COVID-19. Overall study context: Collection of acute and convalescent COVID-19 samples took place in the United States, Italy and Spain.

This CDR3 is built from 14 residues. Germline V gene lookup returns CDR1 MDHEN and CDR2 SYDVKM. V shed 6 bases and J shed 2 bases, with 14 bases lying between them. Original processing notes: How many nucleated cells were present was estimated from reference gene primer amplification. Profiling relied on immunoSEQ multiplex PCR, and the TCRdb table lists in-frame clones only, not all of them. Clonal size and the V and J genes are those of that table, whereas D and trimming came from the DNA. Seen here are about 400,000 clones, around nine tenths observed once, and the top ten hold 1.7%. This clonotype was sampled from a woman aged 25 to 45 who had recovered from COVID-19. The specimen was PBMCs or T cells enriched from blood (not recorded which). The chain couples TRBV28 to TRBJ2-7; a weak D match, TRBD1 (5 bases). The CDR3 coding sequence is TGTGCCAGCAGCCCTCAGGGTTCCCCCTACGAGCAGTACTTC. It specifies CASSPQGSPYEQYF.